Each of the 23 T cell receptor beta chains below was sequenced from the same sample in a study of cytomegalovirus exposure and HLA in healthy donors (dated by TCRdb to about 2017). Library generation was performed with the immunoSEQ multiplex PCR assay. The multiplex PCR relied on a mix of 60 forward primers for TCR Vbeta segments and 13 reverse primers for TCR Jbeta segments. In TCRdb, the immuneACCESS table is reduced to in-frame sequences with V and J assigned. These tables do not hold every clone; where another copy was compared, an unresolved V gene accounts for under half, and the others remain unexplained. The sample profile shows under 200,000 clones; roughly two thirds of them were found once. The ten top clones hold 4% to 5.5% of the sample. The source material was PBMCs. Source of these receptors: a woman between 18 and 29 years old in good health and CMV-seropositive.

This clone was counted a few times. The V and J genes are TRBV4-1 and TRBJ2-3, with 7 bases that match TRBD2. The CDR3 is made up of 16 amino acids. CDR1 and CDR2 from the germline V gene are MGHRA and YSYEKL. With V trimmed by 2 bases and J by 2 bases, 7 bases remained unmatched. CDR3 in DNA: TGCGCCAGCAGCCAACGGGGGGAGCGACACACAGATACGCAGTATTTT. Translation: CASSQRGERHTDTQYF.

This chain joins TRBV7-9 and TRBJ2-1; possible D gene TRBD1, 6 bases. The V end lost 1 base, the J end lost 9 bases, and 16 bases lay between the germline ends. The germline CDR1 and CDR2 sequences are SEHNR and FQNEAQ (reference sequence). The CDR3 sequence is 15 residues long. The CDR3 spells CASSLGQVTAVEQFF. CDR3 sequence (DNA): TGTGCCAGCAGCTTAGGACAGGTTACGGCAGTTGAGCAGTTCTTC.

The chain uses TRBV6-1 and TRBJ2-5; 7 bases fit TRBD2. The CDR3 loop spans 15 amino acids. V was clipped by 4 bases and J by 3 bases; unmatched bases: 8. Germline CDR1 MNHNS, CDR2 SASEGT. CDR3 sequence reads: CASSVILGGKETQYF. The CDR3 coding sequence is TGTGCCAGCAGTGTTATTTTGGGGGGGAAAGAGACCCAGTACTTC.

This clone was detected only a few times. The CDR3: CASSDGGGGRSNEQFF. The CDR3 coding sequence is TGTGCCAGTAGCGACGGGGGCGGGGGGAGGAGTAATGAGCAGTTCTTC. The chain employs TRBV19 and TRBJ2-1; 8 nucleotides match TRBD2. J was trimmed by 7 bases and V by 6 bases; bases with no gene match: 14. This CDR3 has 16 amino acids. Germline CDR1 is LNHDA and CDR2 is SQIVND (reference sequence).

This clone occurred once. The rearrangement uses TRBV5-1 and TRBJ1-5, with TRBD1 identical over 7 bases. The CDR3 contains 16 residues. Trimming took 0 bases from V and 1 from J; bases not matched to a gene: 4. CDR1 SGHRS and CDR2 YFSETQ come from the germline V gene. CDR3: CASSLGGQTSNQPQHF. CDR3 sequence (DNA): TGCGCCAGCAGCTTGGGGGGACAGACCAGCAATCAGCCCCAGCATTTT.

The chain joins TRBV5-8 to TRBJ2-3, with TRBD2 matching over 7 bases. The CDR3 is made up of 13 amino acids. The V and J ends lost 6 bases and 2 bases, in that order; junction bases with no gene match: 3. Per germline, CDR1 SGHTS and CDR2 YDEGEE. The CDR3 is CASNKRDTDTQYF. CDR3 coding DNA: TGTGCCAGCAATAAGCGGGACACAGATACGCAGTATTTT.

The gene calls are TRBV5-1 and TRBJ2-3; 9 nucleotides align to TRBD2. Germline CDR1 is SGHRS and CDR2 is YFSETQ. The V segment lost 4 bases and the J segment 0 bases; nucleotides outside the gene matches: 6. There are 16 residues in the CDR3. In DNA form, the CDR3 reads TGCGCCAGCAGCCAGAGACTAGCGGCTAGCACAGATACGCAGTATTTT. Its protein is CASSQRLAASTDTQYF. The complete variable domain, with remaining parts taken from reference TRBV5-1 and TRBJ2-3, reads KAGVTQTPRYLIKTRGQQVTLSCSPISGHRSVSWYQQTPGQGLQFLFEYFSETQRNKGNFPGRFSGRQFSNSRSEMNVSTLELGDSALYLCASSQRLAASTDTQYFGPGTRLTVL.

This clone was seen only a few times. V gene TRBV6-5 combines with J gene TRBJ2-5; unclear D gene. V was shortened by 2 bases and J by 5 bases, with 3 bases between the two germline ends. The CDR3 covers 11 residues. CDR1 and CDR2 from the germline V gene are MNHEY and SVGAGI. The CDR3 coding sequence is TGTGCCAGCAGTTACCTTGAGACCCAGTACTTC. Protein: CASSYLETQYF.

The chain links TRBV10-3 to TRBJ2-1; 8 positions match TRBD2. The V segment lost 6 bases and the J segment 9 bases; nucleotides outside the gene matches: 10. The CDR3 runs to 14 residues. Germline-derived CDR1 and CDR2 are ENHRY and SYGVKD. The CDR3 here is CAISAGGLSSEQFF. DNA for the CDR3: TGTGCCATCAGCGCGGGGGGCCTCTCCTCTGAGCAGTTCTTC.

CDR3 in amino acids: CASSIPGEAAYEQYF. In DNA form, the CDR3 reads TGTGCCAGTAGTATCCCCGGGGAGGCGGCCTACGAGCAGTACTTC. V gene TRBV19 combines with J gene TRBJ2-7; D is possibly TRBD2 (6 bases). This CDR3 contains 15 residues. Looked up from germline, CDR1 is LNHDA and CDR2 is SQIVND (reference sequence). The ends were cut back, 3 bases at V and 2 bases at J, with 14 bases in the middle. Looking up the rest from reference TRBV19 and TRBJ2-7 gives the full variable domain: DGGITQSPKYLFRKEGQNVTLSCEQNLNHDAMYWYRQDPGQGLRLIYYSQIVNDFQKGDIAEGYSVSREKKESFPLTVTSAQKNPTAFYLCASSIPGEAAYEQYFGPGTRLTVT.

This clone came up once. The CDR3 loop reads CASSPQGTGTRNTEAFF. The CDR3 DNA sequence: TGTGCCAGCTCACCCCAGGGGACAGGGACCAGGAACACTGAAGCTTTCTTT. The rearrangement joins TRBV18 to TRBJ1-1; 9 bases are shared with TRBD1. The V gene end was trimmed by 3 bases and the J gene end by 1 base; junction bases not matched to a gene: 9. CDR3 size: 17 residues. Germline lookup yields CDR1 KGHSH and CDR2 LQKENI.

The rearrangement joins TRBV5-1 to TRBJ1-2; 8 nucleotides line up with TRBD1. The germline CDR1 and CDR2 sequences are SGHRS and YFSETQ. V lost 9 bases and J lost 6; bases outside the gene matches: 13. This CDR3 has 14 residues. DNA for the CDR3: TGCGCCAACGGGGGACAGGTTAAAAATGATGGCTACACCTTC. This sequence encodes CANGGQVKNDGYTF. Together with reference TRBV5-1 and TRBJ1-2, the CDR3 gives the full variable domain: KAGVTQTPRYLIKTRGQQVTLSCSPISGHRSVSWYQQTPGQGLQFLFEYFSETQRNKGNFPGRFSGRQFSNSRSEMNVSTLELGDSALYLCANGGQVKNDGYTFGSGTRLTVV.

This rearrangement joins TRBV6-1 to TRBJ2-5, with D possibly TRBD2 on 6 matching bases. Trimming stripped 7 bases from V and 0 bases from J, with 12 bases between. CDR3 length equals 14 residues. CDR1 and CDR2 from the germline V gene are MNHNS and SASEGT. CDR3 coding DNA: TGTGCCAGCACCGTACGGGACTACCAAGAGACCCAGTACTTC. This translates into CASTVRDYQETQYF.

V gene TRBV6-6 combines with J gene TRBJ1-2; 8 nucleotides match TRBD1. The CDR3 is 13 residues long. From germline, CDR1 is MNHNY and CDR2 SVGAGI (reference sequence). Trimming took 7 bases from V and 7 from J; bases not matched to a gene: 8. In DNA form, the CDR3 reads TGTGCCAGCAACCCGGACAGGGCTCTTGGCTACACCTTC. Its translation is CASNPDRALGYTF.

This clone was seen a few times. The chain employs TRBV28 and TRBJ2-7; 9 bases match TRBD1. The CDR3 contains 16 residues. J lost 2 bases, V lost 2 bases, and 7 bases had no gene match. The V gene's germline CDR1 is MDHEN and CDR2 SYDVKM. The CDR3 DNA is TGTGCCAGCAGTTTAACCGGGACAGGGATGACCTACGAGCAGTACTTC. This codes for CASSLTGTGMTYEQYF.

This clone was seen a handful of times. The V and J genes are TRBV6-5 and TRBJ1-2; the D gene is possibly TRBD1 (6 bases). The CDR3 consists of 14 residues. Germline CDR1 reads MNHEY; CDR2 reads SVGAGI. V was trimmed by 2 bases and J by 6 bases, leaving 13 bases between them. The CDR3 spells CASSYIGAGDGYTF. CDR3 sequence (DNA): TGTGCCAGCAGTTACATAGGGGCAGGGGATGGCTACACCTTC.

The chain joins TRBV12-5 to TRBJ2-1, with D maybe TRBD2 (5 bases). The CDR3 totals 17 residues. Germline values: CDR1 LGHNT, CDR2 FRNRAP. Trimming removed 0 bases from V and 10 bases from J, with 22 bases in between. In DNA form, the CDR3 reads TGTGCTAGTGGTTTGGTAATAAACACGGACTTGCAAGGGGAGCAGTTCTTC. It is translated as CASGLVINTDLQGEQFF. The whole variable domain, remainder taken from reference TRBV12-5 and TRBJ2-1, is DARVTQTPRHKVTEMGQEVTMRCQPILGHNTVFWYRQTMMQGLELLAYFRNRAPLDDSGMPKDRFSAEMPDATLATLKIQPSEPRDSAVYFCASGLVINTDLQGEQFFGPGTRLTVL.

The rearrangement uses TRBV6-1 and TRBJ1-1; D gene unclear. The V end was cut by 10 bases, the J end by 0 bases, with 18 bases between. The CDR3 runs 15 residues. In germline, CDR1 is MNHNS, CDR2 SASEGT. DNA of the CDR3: TGTGCCACTTCAAAAGAGAACAGCCTGAACACTGAAGCTTTCTTT. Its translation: CATSKENSLNTEAFF.

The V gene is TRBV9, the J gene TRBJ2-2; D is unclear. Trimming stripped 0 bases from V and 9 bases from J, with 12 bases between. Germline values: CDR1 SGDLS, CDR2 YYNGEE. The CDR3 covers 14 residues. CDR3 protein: CASSVGPPRRELFF. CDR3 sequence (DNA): TGTGCCAGCAGCGTAGGCCCCCCGCGCAGGGAGCTGTTTTTT.

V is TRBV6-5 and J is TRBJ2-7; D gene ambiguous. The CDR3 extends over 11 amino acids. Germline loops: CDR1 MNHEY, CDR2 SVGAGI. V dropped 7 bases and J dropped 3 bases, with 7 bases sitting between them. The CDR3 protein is CASTSGYEQYF. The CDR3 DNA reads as TGTGCCAGCACGTCGGGCTACGAGCAGTACTTC.

CDR3 loop: CASSLIQGHGNTIYF. CDR3 nucleotide sequence: TGTGCCAGCAGTTTAATACAGGGTCATGGAAACACCATATATTTT. The V gene is TRBV28, the J gene TRBJ1-3, with a tentative D call TRBD1 (6 bases). There are 15 residues in the CDR3. Deletions cut 2 bases from V and 3 bases from J, with 11 bases between. Germline V gene sequence: CDR1 MDHEN, CDR2 SYDVKM.

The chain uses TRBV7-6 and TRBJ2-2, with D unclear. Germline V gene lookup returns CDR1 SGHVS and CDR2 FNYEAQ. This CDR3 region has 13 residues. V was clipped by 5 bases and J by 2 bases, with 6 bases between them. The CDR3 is CASSLRNTGELFF. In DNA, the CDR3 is TGTGCCAGCAGCCTACGAAACACCGGGGAGCTGTTTTTT. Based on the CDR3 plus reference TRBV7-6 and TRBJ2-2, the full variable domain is GAGVSQSPRYKVTKRGQDVALRCDPISGHVSLYWYRQALGQGPEFLTYFNYEAQQDKSGLPNDRFSAERPEGSISTLTIQRTEQRDSAMYRCASSLRNTGELFFGEGSRLTVL.

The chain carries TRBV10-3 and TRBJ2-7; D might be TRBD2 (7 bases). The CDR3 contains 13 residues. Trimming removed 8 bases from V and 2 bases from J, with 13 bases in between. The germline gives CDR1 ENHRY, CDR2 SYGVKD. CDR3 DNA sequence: TGTGCCATCGATGGGGGGGGGCCCTACGAGCAGTACTTC. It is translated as CAIDGGGPYEQYF.